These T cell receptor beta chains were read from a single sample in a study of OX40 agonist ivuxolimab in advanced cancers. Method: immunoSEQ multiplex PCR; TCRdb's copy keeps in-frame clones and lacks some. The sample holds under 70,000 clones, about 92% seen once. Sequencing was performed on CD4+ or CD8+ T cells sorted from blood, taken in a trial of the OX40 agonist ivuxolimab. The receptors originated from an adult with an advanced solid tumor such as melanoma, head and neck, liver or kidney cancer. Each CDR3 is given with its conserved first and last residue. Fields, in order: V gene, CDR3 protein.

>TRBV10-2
CASSASRTGGPNTGELFF
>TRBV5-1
CASSLMLDSSSGANVLTF
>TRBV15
CATSRVKGLNTEAFF
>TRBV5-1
CASSFRASGRIGGAETQYF
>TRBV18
CASSSGIQLNYGYTF
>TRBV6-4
CASSRRVEDTQYF
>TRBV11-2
CASSPSGNSYEQYF
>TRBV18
CASSPPSGRNTEAFF
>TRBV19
CASSMGREYNEQFF
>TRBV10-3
CAIKGGLGKNTEAFF
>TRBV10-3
CAISESGLSHNEQFF
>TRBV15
CATRKPNTEAFF
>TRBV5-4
CASSYGLAGAQETQYF
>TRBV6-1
CASSVTGFTTEAFF
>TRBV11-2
CASSARGLGYGYTF
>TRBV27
CASSTSRTLTEYF
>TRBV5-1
CASSQGLWDNEQFF
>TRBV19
CASSIETPSGGVPQHF
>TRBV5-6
CASSLSGYEQFF
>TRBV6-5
CATGDYNEQFF
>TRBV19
CASSIPREGGRNTEAFF
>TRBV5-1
CASSSDRGSYGYTF
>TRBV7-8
CASSFNWGIEMYEQYF
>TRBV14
CASSQGLPETQYF
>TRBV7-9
CASSPLSRSNQPQHF
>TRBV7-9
CASSGTVGNYGYTF
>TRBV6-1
CASTHGGGDEQFF
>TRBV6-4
CASRPDPTNTGELFF
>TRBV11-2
CASSLRVQGDEAFF
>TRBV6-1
CASSSGTGHTEAFF
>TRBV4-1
CASSQEGQGASGYTF
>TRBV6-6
CASTKGESYTF
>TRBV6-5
CASRAGQSVSDEQYF
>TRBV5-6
CASSRRSMGEETQYF
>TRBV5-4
CASSYSGSSYNEQFF
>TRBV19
CASSPRDRGSYEQYF
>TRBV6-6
CASSRSYVGAEAFF
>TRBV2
CARGGAAGEQYF
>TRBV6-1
CASSHLGGSYEQYF
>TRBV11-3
CASSTTGAGGNTIYF
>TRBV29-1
CSVGRDSYEQYF
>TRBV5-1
CASAAGGPTDTQYF
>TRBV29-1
CSVARGEETQYF
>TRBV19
CASRPDQTRNIQYF
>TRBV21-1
CASGRTVPADTQYF
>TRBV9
CASSTDITYQGTEAFF
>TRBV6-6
CASSSTGGSSVGEQYF
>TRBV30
CAWSVHTGELFF